This entry describes one T cell receptor beta chain. Its antigen is as yet unknown. Time point described: pre-treatment sample, taken before nivolumab and TIL therapy. Tumor tissue came from excised metastases, mostly pleural nodules or supraclavicular lymph nodes. Sequencing used immunoSEQ v3. The protocol was immunoSEQ multiplex PCR, while the TCRdb copy is restricted to in-frame clones and leaves out a portion. The data hold about 6,300 clones, with roughly 64% observed a single time. V gave up 4 bases and J gave up 3 bases, with 6 bases separating them. The length of the CDR3 is 12 residues. The record originates from a study of TIL therapy for anti-PD-1-resistant metastatic lung cancer. Turning to the study itself: Four tumors were EGFR-mutant and two were ALK-rearranged. Study outcomes and limitations: Many TIL product clones were absent from baseline tumor, suggesting clonal contraction. Compared with baseline intratumoral T cells, expanded TIL cultures were more clonal and less diverse (around 6% vs 30%).

This receptor was taken from a person between 25 and 79 years old with non-small cell lung cancer. The chain employs TRBV12-3 or TRBV12-4 and TRBJ1-2; D is unclear. The input for sequencing was tumor tissue, taken at baseline. The CDR3 sequence: CASSYGDYGYTF. DNA of the CDR3: TGTGCCAGCAGTTACGGAGACTATGGCTACACCTTC.